This entry is about one T cell receptor beta chain. The sample belongs to a study of cytomegalovirus exposure and HLA in healthy donors. The assay was immunoSEQ multiplex PCR, and TCRdb's table has in-frame clones only and misses some. This sample has over 200,000 clones, with roughly 87% found just once. The CDR3 consists of 15 residues. CDR1 MNHEY and CDR2 SMNVEV come from the germline V gene (reference sequence). V dropped 5 bases and J dropped 4 bases, with 16 bases sitting between them. The source material was PBMCs. This chain joins TRBV27 and TRBJ2-3; D possibly corresponds to TRBD2 (6 bases). This TCR came from a woman between 18 and 30 years old in good health and CMV-seropositive. The CDR3 DNA is TGTGCCAGCAGTCCAACTCGGGGACTTCCAGATACGCAGTATTTT. This gives the protein CASSPTRGLPDTQYF.